The present TCR beta chain was sequenced within a study of T-cell memory formation after mild COVID-19. Study background: TCR clusters were largely donor specific.

This clonotype was detected only a few times. Its target is unknown. Notes on the study in general: Clones contracting across day 15 to 85 had a balanced CD4/CD8 profile; later expanding clones leaned CD4+. Contracting CD4+ clones lay largely in CM and EM, with CD8+ ones residing in EMRA.

TCRdb analysed the 5' RACE reads with MiXCR anew, one entry per CDR3 protein. The table lists roughly 380,000 distinct CDR3 sequences, around 27% of them singletons. V was trimmed by 2 bases and J by 1 base, leaving 11 bases between them. This CDR3 contains 15 residues. The germline V gene has CDR1 SEHNR and CDR2 FQNEAQ (reference sequence). The sequenced sample consisted of PBMCs or a T cell subset sorted from them (not recorded which). The TCR sequence derives from an adult woman who had mild COVID-19 (a few samples of this study predate the infection). Cell type and time point are not known. The genes are TRBV7-9 and TRBJ1-1, with TRBD1 as a possible D gene (6 bases). For the CDR3, the DNA is TGTGCCAGCAGCTTACAGGGGCGAAGGAACACTGAAGCTTTCTTT. This gives the protein CASSLQGRRNTEAFF.